This TCR beta chain was observed in a study of Ad26.COV2.S vaccination and SARS-CoV-2 variants. Study outcomes and limitations: Spike-specific TCR breadth was greater after Ad26.COV2.S than placebo. The TCR breadth and depth analyses may have produced an underestimate of total T cell responses. Considerable breadth of spike-specific CD8+ and CD4+ T cell responses has reportedly been documented following vaccination. Measurement of non-spike TCR breadth gave similar results in vaccine and placebo recipients.

Trimming left V 4 bases short and J 6 bases short, with 13 bases between. From germline, CDR1 is SGHNT and CDR2 YYREEE (reference sequence). This CDR3 is built from 13 residues. Clones were sequenced by immunoSEQ multiplex PCR, and TCRdb holds only the in-frame ones, with some missing. In the table there are 300,000 to 400,000 clones, 85% of which are singletons. This clone was counted between two and nine times. The antigen is undetermined. Documented treatment: 15 to 20 received Ad26.COV2.S at low or high dose, single or two shots; roughly five received placebo; per-sample allocation not given. After the first vaccine or placebo injection, samples were drawn on day 63.

Sample: peripheral blood, taken in a trial of Ad26.COV2.S vaccine versus placebo. This clonotype originated in a person between 18 and 59 years old who received the Ad26.COV2.S COVID-19 vaccine or a placebo. The J gene is TRBJ1-2, the V gene TRBV5-4; tentatively, D is TRBD1 (6 bases). CDR3 amino acids: CASSTGIIDGYTF. Written as DNA, the CDR3 is TGTGCCAGCAGCACAGGGATTATAGATGGCTACACCTTC.